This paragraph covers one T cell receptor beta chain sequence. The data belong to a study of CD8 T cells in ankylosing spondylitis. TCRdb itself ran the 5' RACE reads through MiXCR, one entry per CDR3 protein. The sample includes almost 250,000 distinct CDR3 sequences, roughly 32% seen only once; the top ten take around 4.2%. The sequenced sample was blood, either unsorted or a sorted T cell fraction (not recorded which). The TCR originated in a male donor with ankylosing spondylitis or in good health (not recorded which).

In DNA, the CDR3 is TGCGCCAGCCGACTTCGGACAGAGCAACGGTACGAGCAGTACTTC. Translating it yields CASRLRTEQRYEQYF. The chain recombines TRBV5-1 with TRBJ2-7; D may be TRBD1 (6 bases). CDR1 and CDR2 from the germline V gene are SGHRS and YFSETQ. V was pared by 7 bases and J by 4 bases, with 21 bases between. The CDR3 has 15 amino acids.